What follows are 20 T cell receptor beta chains derived from one specimen sequenced in a study of regulatory T cells in long-lasting Graves disease. CDR3-region Arm-PCR and iRepertoire HTBI primers produced the TCR beta libraries. In TCRdb, the multiplex PCR reads were re-called with MiXCR into one record per CDR3 protein. Among under 300,000 distinct CDR3 sequences, just over 20% were seen once, and the ten largest hold around 13%. Time point defined: newly diagnosed GD, antithyroid drugs for less than 3 months. PBMC-extracted RNA yielded the TCR library. This sample comprised peripheral blood mononuclear cells (PBMCs), obtained at new diagnosis, from a patient treated with antithyroid drugs. These receptors were obtained from a female donor with Graves disease.

This clonotype was seen at least ten times. This sequence joins TRBV20-1 and TRBJ2-3, with D possibly matching TRBD2 (6 bases). Trimming removed 0 bases at V and 2 bases at J, with 12 bases between. Looked up from germline, CDR1 is DFQATT and CDR2 is SNEGSKA (reference sequence). This CDR3 is 15 amino acids long. This chain's CDR3 is CSARDDSGITDTQYF. The DNA for the CDR3 is TGCAGTGCTAGAGATGATAGCGGAATCACAGATACGCAGTATTTT.

This clonotype was seen at least ten times. This chain joins TRBV10-3 and TRBJ2-2, with 8 positions matching TRBD2. This CDR3 is built from 14 residues. Germline loops: CDR1 ENHRY, CDR2 SYGVKD. Trimming at V came to 10 bases and at J to 1 base, leaving 5 bases not matched to a gene. The CDR3 DNA reads as TGTGCCAGCCGCCTAGCGGGGAACACCGGGGAGCTGTTTTTT. Translating it yields CASRLAGNTGELFF.

CDR3 loop: CSALTEPGNEKLFF. In nucleotides, the CDR3 is TGCAGTGCTTTAACCGAACCGGGTAATGAAAAACTGTTTTTT. The gene calls are TRBV20-1 and TRBJ1-4; D remains ambiguous. CDR3 size: 14 residues. Between the trimmed V and J ends, which lost 5 bases and 4 bases, there was a span of 14 bases. From germline, CDR1 is DFQATT and CDR2 SNEGSKA (reference sequence).

There are many counts of this clonotype. The rearrangement joins TRBV7-2 to TRBJ2-3, with TRBD1 matching 8 bases. Germline V CDR1 and CDR2: SGHTA, FQGNSA. With V trimmed by 5 bases and J by 4 bases, 11 bases remained unmatched. This CDR3 comprises 16 residues. The CDR3 here is CASSRRQGRSADTQYF. CDR3 in DNA: TGTGCCAGCAGCAGACGACAGGGGCGGTCTGCAGATACGCAGTATTTT.

This clonotype has a count of ten or more. The J gene is TRBJ1-5, the V gene TRBV29-1; possibly TRBD1 for D (5 bases). This CDR3 has 12 amino acids. Trimming took off 4 bases at V and 4 bases at J, with 8 bases between the two ends. The germline CDR1 and CDR2 sequences are SQVTM and ANQGSEA. The CDR3, as DNA: TGCAGCGTTGGGGACGTAAATCAGCCCCAGCATTTT. Its protein product is CSVGDVNQPQHF.

This clonotype has only a few counts. The chain carries TRBV7-9 and TRBJ1-6; no reliable D call. V lost 5 bases and J lost 7, with 15 bases in between. This CDR3 is 15 amino acids long. Germline assignment: CDR1 SEHNR and CDR2 FQNEAQ (reference sequence). The CDR3 loop reads CASSSQAVGNSPLHF. The CDR3 DNA reads TGTGCCAGCAGCAGCCAGGCGGTGGGGAATTCACCCCTCCACTTT.

As for this clonotype: A far larger clone is off by one base, so a read error is likely. V is TRBV7-2 and J is TRBJ2-5; D call uncertain. The CDR3 totals 14 residues. Germline CDR1 and CDR2: SGHTA and FQGNSA. The CDR3 protein is CASSGVRSQEAQYF. For the CDR3, the DNA is TGTGCCAGCAGTGGAGTCAGGAGCCAAGAGGCCCAGTACTTC. The full variable domain, with the rest looked up from reference TRBV7-2 and TRBJ2-5, is GAGVSQSPSNKVTEKGKDVELRCDPISGHTALYWYRQSLGQGLEFLIYFQGNSAPDKSGLPSDRFSAERTGGSVSTLTIQRTQQEDSAVYLCASSGVRSQEAQYFGPGTRLLVL.

This clonotype was seen at least ten times. The chain has TRBV19 and TRBJ1-5; 8 nucleotides agree with TRBD1. V trimming: 4 bases; J trimming: 6 bases; junction bases outside the gene matches: 5. There are 14 residues in the CDR3. Germline loops: CDR1 LNHDA, CDR2 SQIVND (reference sequence). The CDR3 region has the DNA TGTGCCAGTAGTACGGACAGGGAGGGTCAGCCCCAGCATTTT. It codes for CASSTDREGQPQHF.

V and J are TRBV15 and TRBJ1-5; TRBD1 might be the D (5 bases). Trimming stripped 1 base from V and 6 bases from J, with 10 bases between. The length of the CDR3 is 14 residues. Germline assignment: CDR1 LNHNV and CDR2 YYDKDF (reference sequence). The CDR3 spells CATSRAGGVQPQHF. The CDR3, as DNA: TGTGCCACCAGCAGAGCCGGGGGGGTTCAGCCCCAGCATTTT.

In its sample, this clonotype was seen many times. This chain joins TRBV6-1 and TRBJ2-7; unclear D gene. Trimming removed 5 bases at V and 3 bases at J, with 8 bases between. The CDR3 consists of 12 residues. The germline CDR1 and CDR2 sequences are MNHNS and SASEGT. CDR3 sequence (DNA): TGTGCCAGCAGTCCCACTGACTACGAGCAGTACTTC. The encoded protein is CASSPTDYEQYF.

Many counts were recorded for this clonotype. DNA for the CDR3: TGTGCCAGCAGTGAGACAGGGACCGGCTACACCTTC. This translates into CASSETGTGYTF. The V gene is TRBV6-1, the J gene TRBJ1-2, with 7 bases matching TRBD1. CDR1 is MNHNS and CDR2 is SASEGT in the germline V gene. This CDR3 is built from 12 residues. With 3 bases clipped from V and 8 bases from J, the junction kept 3 bases outside the gene matches.

This rearrangement joins TRBV6-1 to TRBJ2-5, with unresolved D. The CDR3 consists of 14 residues. CDR1 and CDR2 (germline): MNHNS, SASEGT. Between the trimmed V and J ends, which lost 6 bases and 1 base, there was a span of 12 bases. This CDR3 is CASSKRFLQETQYF. The CDR3 DNA reads as TGTGCCAGCAGCAAACGCTTCCTCCAAGAGACCCAGTACTTC.

V and J are TRBV12-5 and TRBJ2-1; no reliable D call. This CDR3 contains 13 residues. Germline V gives CDR1 LGHNT, CDR2 FRNRAP. V was trimmed by 1 base and J by 8 bases, leaving 9 bases between them. CDR3 sequence reads: CASGLASHDEQFF. The CDR3 DNA sequence: TGTGCTAGTGGTTTGGCCTCGCACGATGAGCAGTTCTTC.

The chain employs TRBV6-1 and TRBJ1-4; the D gene is possibly TRBD1 (6 bases). With 8 bases removed from V and 7 bases from J, the gap between germline ends came to 14 bases. Germline V gene lookup returns CDR1 MNHNS and CDR2 SASEGT. This CDR3 spans 13 amino acids. CDR3 nucleotide sequence: TGTGCCAGCGTCTCAGGGGCTTTTGAAAAACTGTTTTTT. As protein: CASVSGAFEKLFF.

This clonotype was recorded at least ten times. This rearrangement joins TRBV28 to TRBJ2-1, with D possibly being TRBD2 (7 bases). CDR3 size: 15 residues. V lost 3 bases and J lost 4, with 13 bases in between. The germline V gene has CDR1 MDHEN and CDR2 SYDVKM. The CDR3 loop is CASSLYGGRYNEQFF. The CDR3 DNA is TGTGCCAGCAGTTTGTACGGGGGGCGATACAATGAGCAGTTCTTC.

This clonotype was observed many times. This chain joins TRBV2 and TRBJ2-5; D remains unclear. Trimming shortened V by 4 bases and J by 6 bases, and 12 bases separated the two germline ends. The CDR3 consists of 13 residues. Germline lookup yields CDR1 SNHLY and CDR2 FYNNEI. In DNA form, the CDR3 reads TGTGCCAGCAGTGTATCCGATATGAAGACCCAGTACTTC. Protein sequence: CASSVSDMKTQYF.

Of note for this clonotype: A far larger clone is just one base off, so this is likely a read error. J is TRBJ2-1 and V is TRBV11-2, with a weak D call TRBD1 (6 bases). CDR3 size: 13 residues. Germline V gene lookup returns CDR1 SGHAT and CDR2 FQNNGV. Trimming left V 3 bases short and J 10 bases short, with 13 bases between. In DNA form, the CDR3 reads TGTGCCAGCAGCTTTGGACAGACCTACGAGCAGTTCTTC. Encoded protein: CASSFGQTYEQFF. The full variable domain, in which reference TRBV11-2 and TRBJ2-1 provide the parts outside the CDR3, is EAGVAQSPRYKIIEKRQSVAFWCNPISGHATLYWYQQILGQGPKLLIQFQNNGVVDDSQLPKDRFSAERLKGVDSTLKIQPAKLEDSAVYLCASSFGQTYEQFFGPGTRLTVL.

This clonotype was counted at least ten times. The chain links TRBV27 to TRBJ2-7; a weak D match, TRBD1 (5 bases). The V end lost 4 bases, the J end lost 2 bases, and 12 bases lay between the germline ends. This CDR3 region has 14 residues. CDR1 and CDR2 (germline): MNHEY, SMNVEV (reference sequence). This CDR3 reads CASSSRGQAYEQYF. The DNA of the CDR3 is TGTGCCAGCAGTTCCCGCGGACAAGCCTACGAGCAGTACTTC.

This clonotype was seen at least ten times. The chain recombines TRBV20-1 with TRBJ1-1; possible D gene TRBD1, 5 bases. The germline V and J ends were trimmed by 7 bases and 5 bases, with 17 bases remaining between them. The CDR3 sequence is 13 residues long. Germline V lookup: CDR1 DFQATT, CDR2 SNEGSKA (reference sequence). As DNA, the CDR3 is TGCAGTGTTAATTCAGGGTTAGGGACTGAAGCTTTCTTT. Translated, it gives CSVNSGLGTEAFF.

This clonotype was recorded at least ten times. V is TRBV20-1 and J is TRBJ2-5; 8 bases fit TRBD1. Trimming at V came to 1 base and at J to 5 bases, leaving 9 bases not matched to a gene. The CDR3 loop spans 15 amino acids. Germline V gene lookup returns CDR1 DFQATT and CDR2 SNEGSKA (reference sequence). DNA for the CDR3: TGCAGTGCTAGAGTTAGGACAGGGCGAGGGGAGACCCAGTACTTC. Its translation is CSARVRTGRGETQYF.